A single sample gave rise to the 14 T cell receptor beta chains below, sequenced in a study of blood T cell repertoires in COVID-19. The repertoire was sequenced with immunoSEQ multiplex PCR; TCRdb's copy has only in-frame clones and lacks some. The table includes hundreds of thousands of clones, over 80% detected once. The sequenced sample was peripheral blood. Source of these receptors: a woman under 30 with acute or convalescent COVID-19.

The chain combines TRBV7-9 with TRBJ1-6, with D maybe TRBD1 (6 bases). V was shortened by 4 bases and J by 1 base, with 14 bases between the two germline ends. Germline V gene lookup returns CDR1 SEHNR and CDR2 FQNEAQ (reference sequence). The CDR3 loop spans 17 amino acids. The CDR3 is CASSSTGSWSYNSPLHF. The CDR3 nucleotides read TGTGCCAGCAGCTCTACAGGGAGCTGGTCCTATAATTCACCCCTCCACTTT.

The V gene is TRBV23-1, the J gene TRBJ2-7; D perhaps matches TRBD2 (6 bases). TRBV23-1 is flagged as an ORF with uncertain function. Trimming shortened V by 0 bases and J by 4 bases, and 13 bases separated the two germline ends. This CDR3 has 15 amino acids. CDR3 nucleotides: TGCGCCAGCAGTCAATCGGCGGGGAAATTATACGAGCAGTACTTC. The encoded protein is CASSQSAGKLYEQYF.

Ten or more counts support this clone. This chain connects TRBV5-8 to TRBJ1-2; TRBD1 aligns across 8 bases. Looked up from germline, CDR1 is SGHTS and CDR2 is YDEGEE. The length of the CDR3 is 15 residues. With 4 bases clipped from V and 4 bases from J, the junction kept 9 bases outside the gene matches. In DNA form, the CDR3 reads TGTGCCAGCAGCCCCGGACAGGGTTTAGGCTATGGCTACACCTTC. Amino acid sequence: CASSPGQGLGYGYTF.

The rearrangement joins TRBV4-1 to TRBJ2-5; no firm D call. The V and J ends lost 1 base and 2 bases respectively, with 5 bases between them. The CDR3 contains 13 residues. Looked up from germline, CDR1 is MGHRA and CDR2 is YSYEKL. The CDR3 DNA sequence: TGCGCCAGCAGCCAAGCAGTACAAGAGACCCAGTACTTC. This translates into CASSQAVQETQYF.

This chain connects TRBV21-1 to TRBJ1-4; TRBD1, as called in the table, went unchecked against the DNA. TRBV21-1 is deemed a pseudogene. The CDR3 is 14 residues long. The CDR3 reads CASSNGTENEKLFF. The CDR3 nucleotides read TGTGCCAGCAGCAACGGGACAGAGAATGAAAAACTGTTTTTT.

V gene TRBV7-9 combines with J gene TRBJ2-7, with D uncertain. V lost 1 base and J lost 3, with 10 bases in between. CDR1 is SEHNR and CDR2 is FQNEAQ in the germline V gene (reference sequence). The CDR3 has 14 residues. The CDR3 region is CASSLVGRYYEQYF. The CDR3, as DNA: TGTGCCAGCAGCTTAGTGGGCCGATACTACGAGCAGTACTTC.

The CDR3 loop is CASTPVTGELFF. The CDR3 DNA reads as TGTGCCAGCACCCCCGTCACCGGGGAGCTGTTTTTT. The chain links TRBV7-9 to TRBJ2-2, with D unclear. V was trimmed by 7 bases and J by 4 bases, leaving 7 bases between them. This CDR3 is 12 amino acids long. Germline lookup yields CDR1 SEHNR and CDR2 FQNEAQ (reference sequence).

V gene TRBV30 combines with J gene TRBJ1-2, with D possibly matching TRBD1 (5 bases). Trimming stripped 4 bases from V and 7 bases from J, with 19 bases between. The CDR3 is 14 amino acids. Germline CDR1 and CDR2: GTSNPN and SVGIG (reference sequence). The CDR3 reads CAWIPPTGGSGYTF. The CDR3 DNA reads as TGTGCCTGGATCCCCCCGACCGGGGGTAGTGGCTACACCTTC.

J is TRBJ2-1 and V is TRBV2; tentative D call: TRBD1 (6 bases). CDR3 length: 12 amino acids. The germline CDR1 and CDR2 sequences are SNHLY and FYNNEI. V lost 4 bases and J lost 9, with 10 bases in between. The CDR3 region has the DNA TGTGCCAGCAGTGTATGGGACATTGAGCAGTTCTTC. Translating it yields CASSVWDIEQFF.

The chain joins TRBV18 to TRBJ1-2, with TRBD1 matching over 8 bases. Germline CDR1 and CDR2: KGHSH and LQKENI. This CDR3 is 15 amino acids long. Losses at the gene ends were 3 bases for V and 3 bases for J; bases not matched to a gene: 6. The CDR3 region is CASSPDRGWDYGYTF. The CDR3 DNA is TGTGCCAGCTCACCCGACAGGGGCTGGGACTATGGCTACACCTTC.

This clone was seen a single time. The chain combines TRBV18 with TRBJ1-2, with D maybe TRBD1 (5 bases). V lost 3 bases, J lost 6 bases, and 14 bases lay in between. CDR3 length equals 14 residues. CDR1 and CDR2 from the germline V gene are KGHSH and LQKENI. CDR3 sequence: CASSPAGLGDGYTF. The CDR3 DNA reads TGTGCCAGCTCACCGGCGGGACTAGGAGATGGCTACACCTTC.

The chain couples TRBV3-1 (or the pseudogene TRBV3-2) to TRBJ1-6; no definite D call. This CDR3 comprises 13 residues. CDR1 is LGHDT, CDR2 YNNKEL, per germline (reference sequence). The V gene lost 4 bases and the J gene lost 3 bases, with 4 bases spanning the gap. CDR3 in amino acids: CASSRGYNSPLHF. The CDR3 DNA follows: TGTGCCAGCAGCCGCGGCTATAATTCACCCCTCCACTTT.

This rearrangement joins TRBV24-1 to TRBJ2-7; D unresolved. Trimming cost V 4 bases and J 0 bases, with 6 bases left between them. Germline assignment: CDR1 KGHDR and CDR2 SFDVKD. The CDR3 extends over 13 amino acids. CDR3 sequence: CATSEGSSYEQYF. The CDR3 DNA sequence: TGTGCCACCAGTGAGGGCAGCTCCTACGAGCAGTACTTC.

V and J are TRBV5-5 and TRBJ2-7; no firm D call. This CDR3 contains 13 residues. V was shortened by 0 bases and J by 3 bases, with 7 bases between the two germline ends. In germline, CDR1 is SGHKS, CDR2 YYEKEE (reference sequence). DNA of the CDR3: TGTGCCAGCAGCTTGGCCCAAAACTACGAGCAGTACTTC. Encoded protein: CASSLAQNYEQYF. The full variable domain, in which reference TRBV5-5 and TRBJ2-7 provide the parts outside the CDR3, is DAGVTQSPTHLIKTRGQQVTLRCSPISGHKSVSWYQQVLGQGPQFIFQYYEKEERGRGNFPDRFSARQFPNYSSELNVNALLLGDSALYLCASSLAQNYEQYFGPGTRLTVT.